The rows below give T cell receptor beta chains drawn from one sample of a study of control samples from healthy donors and cancer patients. The table came from immunoSEQ multiplex PCR; TCRdb's copy has only in-frame clones and leaves some out. The sample lists roughly 40,000 clones, 83% occurring once. Material for sequencing was blood. The receptors were sampled from a man aged 55 to 70 in good health. CDR3s include the opening cysteine and the closing phenylalanine or tryptophan. The D gene is left open where the match is weak. Clone size is given for some rows only: seen once, a few or many times, or a class if the clone is expanded.

clone_size	v_call	j_call	d_call	cdr3_nt	cdr3_aa
.	TRBV7-2	TRBJ2-1	TRBD1	TGTGCCAGCAGCTTCGACAGGGTCTCCTACAATGAGCAGTTCTTC	CASSFDRVSYNEQFF
.	TRBV5-4	TRBJ1-4	.	TGTGCCAGCAGCTTGGCGGGGGGAGGAAAACTGTTTTTT	CASSLAGGGKLFF
few	TRBV4-3	TRBJ1-2	TRBD1	TGCGCCAGCAGCCATACCCCCGCAGGGGGAACTGGCTACACCTTC	CASSHTPAGGTGYTF
once	TRBV14	TRBJ2-3	.	TGTGCCAGCAGCCATAAACTCCTTACGGCAGATACGCAGTATTTT	CASSHKLLTADTQYF
.	TRBV5-6	TRBJ2-1	.	TGTGCCAGCAGCTCCGAGAGGGTGAGGGGGGGCCCGAATGAGCAGTTCTTC	CASSSERVRGGPNEQFF
.	TRBV29-1	TRBJ1-6	TRBD1	TGCAGCGTTAGACAGGGTTCCAATTCACCCCTCCACTTT	CSVRQGSNSPLHF
.	TRBV19	TRBJ1-2	.	TGTGCCAGTAGTATCGCCCCCAGGCCTGATTCGTATATCACCTTC	CASSIAPRPDSYITF
few	TRBV2	TRBJ1-1	.	TGTGCCAGCAGTGTAGGGGAGAACACTGAAGCTTTCTTT	CASSVGENTEAFF
.	TRBV7-3	TRBJ2-7	.	TGTGCCAGCAGCTTGGGCAGGACCTACGAGCAGTACTTC	CASSLGRTYEQYF
.	TRBV14	TRBJ2-2	TRBD1	TGTGCCAGCAGCCGAGGACAGGGAAGCACCGGGGAGCTGTTTTTT	CASSRGQGSTGELFF
.	TRBV27	TRBJ1-4	.	TGTGCCAGCACCTCGGTCGGAACTAATGAAAAACTGTTTTTT	CASTSVGTNEKLFF
.	TRBV14	TRBJ1-2	.	TGTGCCAGCAGCCCAGGACTGCGGGGGAATGGCTACACCTTC	CASSPGLRGNGYTF
.	TRBV5-1	TRBJ1-1	TRBD1	TGCGCCAGCAGCCCATTCCAGGGGGCGCAGGGAACTGAAGCTTTCTTT	CASSPFQGAQGTEAFF
.	TRBV6-5	TRBJ2-7	TRBD2	TGTGCCAGCAGACCCTGGGGGACTAGCGTCTACGAGCAGTACTTC	CASRPWGTSVYEQYF
once	TRBV10-3	TRBJ2-5	.	TGTGCCATCAGTGATCAGCCGCAAGAGACCCAGTACTTC	CAISDQPQETQYF
.	TRBV6-5	TRBJ2-2	.	TGTGCCAGCCAGAACCTGAACACCGGGGAGCTGTTTTTT	CASQNLNTGELFF